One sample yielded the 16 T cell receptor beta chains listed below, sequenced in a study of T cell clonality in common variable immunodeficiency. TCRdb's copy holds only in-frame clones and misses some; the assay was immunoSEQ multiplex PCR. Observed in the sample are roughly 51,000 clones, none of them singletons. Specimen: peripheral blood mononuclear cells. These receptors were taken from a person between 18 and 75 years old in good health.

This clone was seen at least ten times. CDR3 DNA (partial): TGCGCCAGCAGCGCTAACAGGGACCAATATGGC. This encodes CASSANRDQYG. The CDR3 reads in full as CASSANRDQYGYTF. V and J are TRBV5-1 and TRBJ1-2; D might be TRBD1 (6 bases). Sequencing ends 3 residues short of the CDR3 end; the germline J gene provides the rest. The CDR3 is made up of 14 amino acids. Germline assignment: CDR1 SGHRS and CDR2 YFSETQ. With 4 bases removed from V and 5 bases from J, the gap between germline ends came to 15 bases.

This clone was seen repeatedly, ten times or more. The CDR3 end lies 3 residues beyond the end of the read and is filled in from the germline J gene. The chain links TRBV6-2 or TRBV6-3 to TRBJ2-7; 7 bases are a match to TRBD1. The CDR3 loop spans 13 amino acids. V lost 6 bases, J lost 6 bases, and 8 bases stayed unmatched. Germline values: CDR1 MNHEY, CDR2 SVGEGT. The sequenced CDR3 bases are TGTGCCAGCAGATTCGACAGGGCAAGCGAG. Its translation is CASRFDRASE. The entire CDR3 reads CASRFDRASEQYF.

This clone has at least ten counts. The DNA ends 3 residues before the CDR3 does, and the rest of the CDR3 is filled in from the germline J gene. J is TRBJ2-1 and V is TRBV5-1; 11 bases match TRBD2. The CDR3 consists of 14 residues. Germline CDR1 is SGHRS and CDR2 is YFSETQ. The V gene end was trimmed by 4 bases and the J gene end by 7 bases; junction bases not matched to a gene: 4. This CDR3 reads CASSKTSGKNEQFF. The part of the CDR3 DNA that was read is TGCGCCAGCAGCAAGACTAGCGGGAAGAATGAG.

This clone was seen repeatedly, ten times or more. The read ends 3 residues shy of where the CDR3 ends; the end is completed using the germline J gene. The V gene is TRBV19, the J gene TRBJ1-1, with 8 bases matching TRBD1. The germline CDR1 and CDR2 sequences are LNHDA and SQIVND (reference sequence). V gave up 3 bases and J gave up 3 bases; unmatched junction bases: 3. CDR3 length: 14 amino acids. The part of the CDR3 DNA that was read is TGTGCCAGTAGTATGAGCAGGGGGCACACTGAA. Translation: CASSMSRGHTE. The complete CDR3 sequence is CASSMSRGHTEAFF.

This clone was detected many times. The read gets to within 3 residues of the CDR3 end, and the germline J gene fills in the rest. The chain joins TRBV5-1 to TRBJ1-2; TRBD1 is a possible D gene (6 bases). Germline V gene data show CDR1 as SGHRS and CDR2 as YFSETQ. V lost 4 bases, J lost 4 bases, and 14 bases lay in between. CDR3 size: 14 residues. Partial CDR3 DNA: TGCGCCAGCAGCCCTGAACAGGGATCCTATGGC. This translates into CASSPEQGSYG. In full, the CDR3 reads CASSPEQGSYGYTF.

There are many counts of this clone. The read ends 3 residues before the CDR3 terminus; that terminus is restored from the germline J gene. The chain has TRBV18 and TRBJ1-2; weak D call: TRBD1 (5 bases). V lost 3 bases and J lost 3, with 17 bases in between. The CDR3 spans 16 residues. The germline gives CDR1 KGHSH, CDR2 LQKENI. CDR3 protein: CASSPSSTEFDYGYTF. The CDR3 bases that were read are TGTGCCAGCTCACCTAGCTCGACAGAATTCGACTATGGC.

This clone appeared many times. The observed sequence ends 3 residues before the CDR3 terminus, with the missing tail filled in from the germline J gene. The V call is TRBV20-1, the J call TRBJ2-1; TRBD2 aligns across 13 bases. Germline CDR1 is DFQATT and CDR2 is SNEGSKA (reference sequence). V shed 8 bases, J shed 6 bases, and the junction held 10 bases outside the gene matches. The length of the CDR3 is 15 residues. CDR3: CSTIPGTSGINEQFF. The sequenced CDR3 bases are TGCAGTACAATCCCGGGGACTAGCGGGATCAATGAG.

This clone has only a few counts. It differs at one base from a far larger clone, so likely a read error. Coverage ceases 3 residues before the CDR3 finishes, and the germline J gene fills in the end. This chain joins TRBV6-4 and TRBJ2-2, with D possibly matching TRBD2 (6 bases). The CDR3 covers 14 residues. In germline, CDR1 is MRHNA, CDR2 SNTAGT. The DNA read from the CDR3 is TGTGCCAGCAGTGAACAGTCAGACACCGGGGGG. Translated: CASSEQSDTGG. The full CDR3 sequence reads CASSEQSDTGGLFF.

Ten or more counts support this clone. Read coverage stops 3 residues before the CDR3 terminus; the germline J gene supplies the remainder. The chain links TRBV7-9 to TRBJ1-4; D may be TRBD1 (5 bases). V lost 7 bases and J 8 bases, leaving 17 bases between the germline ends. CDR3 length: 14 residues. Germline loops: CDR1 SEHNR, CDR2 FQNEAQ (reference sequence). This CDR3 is CASTPFGAGEKLFF. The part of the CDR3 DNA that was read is TGTGCCAGCACTCCCTTCGGGGCGGGGGAAAAA. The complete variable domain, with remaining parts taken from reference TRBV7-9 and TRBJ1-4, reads DTGVSQNPRHKITKRGQNVTFRCDPISEHNRLYWYRQTLGQGPEFLTYFQNEAQLEKSRLLSDRFSAERPKGSFSTLEIQRTEQGDSAMYLCASTPFGAGEKLFFGSGTQLSVL.

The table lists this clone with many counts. The chain's CDR3 is CASSLKSPVRNTGELFF. The sequenced CDR3 bases are TGTGCCAGCAGCTTAAAGTCGCCAGTTCGTAACACCGGGGAG. This chain connects TRBV7-8 to TRBJ2-2; D gene ambiguous. Read data end 3 residues before the CDR3 end; the end is taken from the germline J gene. The germline V and J ends were trimmed by 2 bases and 2 bases, with 15 bases remaining between them. There are 17 residues in the CDR3. Germline CDR1 and CDR2: SGHVS and FQNEAQ.

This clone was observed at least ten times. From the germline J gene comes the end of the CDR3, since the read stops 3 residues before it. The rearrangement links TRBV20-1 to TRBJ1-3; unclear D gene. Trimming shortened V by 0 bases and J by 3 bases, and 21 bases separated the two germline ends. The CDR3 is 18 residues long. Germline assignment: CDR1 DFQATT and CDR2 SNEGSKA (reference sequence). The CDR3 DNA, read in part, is TGCAGTGCTAGAGATCGTACAGCCTCGCCGTTGGGTGGAAACACC. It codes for CSARDRTASPLGGNT. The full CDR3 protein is CSARDRTASPLGGNTIYF.

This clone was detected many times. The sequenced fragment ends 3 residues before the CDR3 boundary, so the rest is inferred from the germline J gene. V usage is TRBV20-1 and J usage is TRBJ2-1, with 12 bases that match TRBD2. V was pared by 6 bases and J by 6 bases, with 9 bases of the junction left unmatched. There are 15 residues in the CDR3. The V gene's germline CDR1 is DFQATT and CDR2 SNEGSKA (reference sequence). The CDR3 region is CSAEETSGRPNEQFF. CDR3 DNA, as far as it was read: TGCAGTGCCGAGGAGACTAGCGGGAGACCCAATGAG.

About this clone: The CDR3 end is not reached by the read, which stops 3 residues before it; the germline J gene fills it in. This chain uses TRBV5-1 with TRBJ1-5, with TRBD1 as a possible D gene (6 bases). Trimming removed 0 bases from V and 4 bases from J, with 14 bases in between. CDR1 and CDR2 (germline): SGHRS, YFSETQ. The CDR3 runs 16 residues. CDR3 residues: CASSLGDTGGNQPQHF. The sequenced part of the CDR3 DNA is TGCGCCAGCAGCTTGGGGGACACCGGAGGTAATCAGCCC.

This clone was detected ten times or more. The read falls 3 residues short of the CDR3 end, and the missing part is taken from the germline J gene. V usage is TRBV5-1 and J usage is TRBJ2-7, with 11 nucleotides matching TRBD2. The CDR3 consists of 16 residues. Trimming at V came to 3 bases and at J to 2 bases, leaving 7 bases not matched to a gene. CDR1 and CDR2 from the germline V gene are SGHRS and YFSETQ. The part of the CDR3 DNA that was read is TGCGCCAGCAGCTGGCTAGCGGGAGGCCCAGCCTACGAG. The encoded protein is CASSWLAGGPAYE. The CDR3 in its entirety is CASSWLAGGPAYEQYF.

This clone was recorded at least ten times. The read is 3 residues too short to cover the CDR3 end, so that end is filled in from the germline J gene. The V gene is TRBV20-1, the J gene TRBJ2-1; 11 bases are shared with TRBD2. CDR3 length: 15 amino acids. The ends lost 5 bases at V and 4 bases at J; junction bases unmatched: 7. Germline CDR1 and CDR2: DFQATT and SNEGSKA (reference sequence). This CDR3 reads CSAPRTSGLYNEQFF. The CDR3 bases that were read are TGCAGTGCTCCACGGACTAGCGGGTTATACAATGAG.

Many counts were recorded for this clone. The sequenced CDR3 bases are TGTGCCAGCAGCCAAGGGGGTACTAACTATGGC. It yields the protein CASSQGGTNYG. In full, the CDR3 is CASSQGGTNYGYTF. The chain uses TRBV5-6 and TRBJ1-2; D possibly corresponds to TRBD1 (6 bases). From the germline J gene comes the end of the CDR3, since the read stops 3 residues before it. Germline V lookup: CDR1 SGHDT, CDR2 YYEEEE. Trimming shortened V by 4 bases and J by 0 bases, and 10 bases separated the two germline ends. The CDR3 sequence is 14 residues long.